The rows below give T cell receptor beta chains drawn from one sample of a study of blood T cells in healthy people across ages. TCRdb re-analysed the 5' RACE reads in MiXCR, keeping a single row per CDR3 protein. Of around 800,000 distinct CDR3 sequences in the sample, under 80% were seen once. The sequenced sample consisted of blood. The receptor set was obtained from a man aged 30-40 years in good health. Each CDR3 is given with its conserved first and last residue. The D gene is left open where the match is weak. Size tells how often a clone was seen (once, few, many) or the class of an expanded clone, and some rows leave it out.

TRBV7-9	TRBJ1-1	-	-	TGTGCCAGCCGACAGCTTAACACTGAAGCTTTCTTT	CASRQLNTEAFF
TRBV30	TRBJ2-4	TRBD1	-	TGTGCCTGGAGTGCGACAGGGGTGGTCAAAAACATTCAGTACTTC	CAWSATGVVKNIQYF
TRBV29-1	TRBJ2-7	TRBD2	-	TGCAGCGTAGAACTAGCGGGGGGGATCTACGAGCAGTACTTC	CSVELAGGIYEQYF
TRBV6-5	TRBJ2-7	TRBD1	once	TGTGCCAGCAGTTACTCCCCCGGACAGGCGGGTCTCGAGCAGTACTTC	CASSYSPGQAGLEQYF
TRBV3-1	TRBJ2-5	-	many	TGTGCCAGCAGCCAAGATACGGCGGGACAAGAGACCCAGTACTTC	CASSQDTAGQETQYF
TRBV6-5	TRBJ1-2	TRBD1	-	TGTGCCAGCAGTTCCATGACAGGGGGCGACTATGGCTACACCTTC	CASSSMTGGDYGYTF
TRBV5-1	TRBJ2-1	-	once	TGCGCCAGCAGCTTGGCCGACAAGCTAACACACAATGAGCAGTTCTTC	CASSLADKLTHNEQFF
TRBV24-1	TRBJ1-2	-	-	TGTGCCACCAGTGATTTTTCCCCATGGGGGATCTATGGCTACACCTTC	CATSDFSPWGIYGYTF
TRBV5-1	TRBJ1-1	-	-	TGCGCCAGCACCCAATGGAGCAGAAAGAACACTGAAGCTTTCTTT	CASTQWSRKNTEAFF
TRBV5-1	TRBJ2-5	-	few	TGCGCCAGCAGCAAACGACAGAACCAAGAGACCCAGTACTTC	CASSKRQNQETQYF
TRBV20-1	TRBJ2-5	-	-	TGCAGTGCTAGAGCATCGGACTACCCGACCCAGTACTTC	CSARASDYPTQYF
TRBV5-1	TRBJ1-4	-	-	TGCGCCAGCAGCTTGTCCCGTGGATCAACTAATGAAAAACTGTTTTTT	CASSLSRGSTNEKLFF
TRBV24-1	TRBJ2-1	TRBD2	-	TGTGCCACCAGTGATAGGACTAGCGGGCTGCGCTTCTCCCTTAACAATGAGCAGTTCTTC	CATSDRTSGLRFSLNNEQFF
TRBV7-3	TRBJ1-2	-	few	TGTGCCAGCAGCAATCCTGATAACAGGGAGGGCTACACCTTC	CASSNPDNREGYTF
TRBV5-1	TRBJ2-1	-	-	TGCGCCAGCGGCCCCTTCGAGAGAACGGCGTACAATGAGCAGTTCTTC	CASGPFERTAYNEQFF